This T cell receptor (beta chain) was obtained from a study of blood T cells in healthy people across ages. A J-beta primer mix and a sample-barcoded 5' primer were used in a second PCR of about 7 to 12 cycles. Template switching added a 12-random-nucleotide identifier to every cDNA molecule. Each of the samples gave a minimum of 2.5 million paired-end reads that contained CDR3. TCRdb reprocessed the 5' RACE reads via MiXCR and lists one record per CDR3 protein. The table has about 1.6 million distinct CDR3 sequences, around 36% seen once. The V end was cut by 7 bases, the J end by 2 bases, with 21 bases between. Germline values: CDR1 SGHTA, CDR2 FQGNSA. The CDR3 is made up of 17 amino acids.

V usage is TRBV7-2 and J usage is TRBJ1-5; D might be TRBD1 (5 bases). The sequence came from a woman aged 25 to 45 in good health. The material sequenced was blood. The CDR3 sequence is CASNSPLSTGGNQPQHF. The CDR3 bases are TGTGCCAGCAACTCCCCGCTAAGCACGGGGGGCAATCAGCCCCAGCATTTT.